The clone carrying this T cell receptor beta chain was seen ten or more times. Its antigen remains unknown. The data derive from a study of T cells in Graves' hyperthyroidism and ophthalmopathy. Study outcomes and limitations: In blood, most of the thyroid clonotypes expanded above 0.001 were also present.

The CDR3 consists of 14 residues. The germline gives CDR1 SGDLS, CDR2 YYNGEE. The J segment lost 3 bases and the V segment lost 3 bases, leaving 2 bases of the junction unmatched. Patients were excluded for uncontrolled infection, other autoimmune disease, pregnancy or lactation. The source material, RNA transcripts, was used to amplify TCR beta CDR3 regions. Primed by the HTBI set, a first-round RT-PCR was run on the TCR CDR3. TCRdb redid the calling of the multiplex PCR reads with MiXCR, one entry per CDR3 protein. This table holds about 360,000 distinct CDR3 sequences, around 13% found once. The rearrangement links TRBV9 to TRBJ1-2; 10 bases fit TRBD1. Sequenced material: blood. The source of this sequence is a woman under 30 with Graves' hyperthyroidism. The CDR3 loop is CASSGGTGDYGYTF. DNA of the CDR3: TGTGCCAGCAGCGGGGGGACAGGGGACTATGGCTACACCTTC.